The entry below gives a single TCR beta chain sequence along with its context. This specimen belongs to a study of patients and donors after allogeneic stem cell transplantation. TCRdb processed the RT-PCR reads anew with MiXCR; each CDR3 protein has one entry. The sample has over 150,000 distinct CDR3 sequences; 40% to 45% are singletons. The V gene's germline CDR1 is SEHNR and CDR2 FQNEAQ (reference sequence). This CDR3 region has 13 residues. The V gene lost 5 bases and the J gene lost 8 bases, with 15 bases spanning the gap. This TCR came from a human donor who was either an allogeneic HSCT recipient or a stem cell or donor lymphocyte infusion donor (not recorded which). It is not recorded whose cells these are; they may come from a transplant donor. Sequenced input: blood, either unsorted or a sorted T cell fraction (not recorded which). The chain has TRBV7-9 and TRBJ1-2; D gene unclear. CDR3 nucleotide sequence: TGTGCCAGCAGCCCCTGGGCGGGTGACGGCTACACCTTC. It specifies CASSPWAGDGYTF. Full variable domain (missing parts from reference TRBV7-9 and TRBJ1-2): DTGVSQNPRHKITKRGQNVTFRCDPISEHNRLYWYRQTLGQGPEFLTYFQNEAQLEKSRLLSDRFSAERPKGSFSTLEIQRTEQGDSAMYLCASSPWAGDGYTFGSGTRLTVV.